This T cell receptor (beta chain) was retrieved from a study of blood T cell repertoires in COVID-19. Background on the study: Samples of COVID-19 (acute and convalescent) were obtained from the United States, Italy and Spain.

Here immunoSEQ multiplex PCR was the method, and the copy in TCRdb shows in-frame clones only, minus some. The sample records under 300,000 clones, roughly nine tenths being singletons. V dropped 10 bases and J dropped 11 bases, with 20 bases sitting between them. Germline loops: CDR1 LNHDA, CDR2 SQIVND (reference sequence). This CDR3 region has 12 residues. V and J are TRBV19 and TRBJ1-1, with D unresolved. The material sequenced was PBMCs or T cells enriched from blood (not recorded which). The origin of this receptor is a woman aged 40 to 49 who had recovered from COVID-19. In DNA, the CDR3 is TGTGCCACCCTCTGGGGAGGCGGTTTCGCTTTCTTT. The encoded protein is CATLWGGGFAFF.